A selection of T cell receptor beta chains follows, all from one sample in a study of T-cell memory formation after mild COVID-19. TCRdb re-called the 5' RACE reads through MiXCR, storing one row per CDR3 protein. The profile covers approximately 560,000 distinct CDR3 sequences, with approximately 15% appearing a single time and about 8.6% taken by the ten largest. Sequenced material: PBMCs or a T cell subset sorted from them (not recorded which). The receptors shown here come from an adult woman who had mild COVID-19 (a few samples of this study predate the infection). Cell type and time point are not known. The CDR3 runs from the conserved cysteine through the conserved F or W.

v_call,j_call,cdr3_aa
TRBV13,TRBJ2-1,CASSQTSGSPNEQFF
TRBV7-2,TRBJ1-2,CASSLGFSQGYGYTF
TRBV12-3/TRBV12-4,TRBJ2-7,CASSFLLAGGIDGYEQYF
TRBV30,TRBJ2-5,CAWGTSETQYF
TRBV11-2,TRBJ2-7,CASSLGGSVGIEQYF
TRBV27,TRBJ2-7,CASSLYLVGQGRGEQYF
TRBV7-2,TRBJ2-3,CASSLEDFPGDTQYF
TRBV28,TRBJ2-1,CASRPTDRVGEQFF
TRBV12-3/TRBV12-4,TRBJ1-2,CASSPKRVHGYTF
TRBV20-1,TRBJ2-2,CSASLQGAGTGELFF
TRBV12-3/TRBV12-4,TRBJ2-1,CASTALGTGSHNEQFF
TRBV6-2/TRBV6-3,TRBJ1-5,CASRPQGPGQPQHF
TRBV7-9,TRBJ2-5,CASSLPAETQYF
TRBV20-1,TRBJ1-2,CSAKIGGRDGYTF
TRBV3-1,TRBJ1-2,CASSQVPDYGYTF
TRBV20-1,TRBJ2-5,CSARWDRGGQETQYF
TRBV6-4,TRBJ2-3,CASSDPNGHAIGDTDTQYF
TRBV10-3,TRBJ2-3,CAISKDEGSDTQYF
TRBV4-3,TRBJ2-1,CASSPAVRRNEQFF
TRBV9,TRBJ2-3,CASSVSGGNTDTQYF
TRBV6-6,TRBJ2-1,CASRPSEGALSNEQFF
TRBV7-9,TRBJ1-1,CASSELGTEAFF
TRBV18,TRBJ1-1,CASSPSGVTEAFF